These 30 T cell receptor beta chains were sequenced from one sample in a study of radiotherapy plus CTLA-4 blockade in lung cancer (dated by TCRdb to 2017 to 2018). Library creation used the immunoSEQ multiplex PCR assay. TCRdb mirrors the immuneACCESS table, restricted to in-frame sequences. Some clones are absent from its copies; in checked studies, under half trace to an unresolved V gene, and the reason for the others is unknown. This sample comprises some 80,000 clones, roughly 80% of them detected only once. The ten largest clones take up 0.79% of the sample. The sequenced sample was peripheral blood, obtained from a patient treated with radiotherapy plus ipilimumab. The receptor set was obtained from a human donor with non-small cell lung cancer who had stable disease on radiotherapy plus ipilimumab.

This chain connects TRBV7-2 to TRBJ2-3, with D hard to call. CDR1 and CDR2 from the germline V gene are SGHTA and FQGNSA. V was pared by 2 bases and J by 2 bases, with 11 bases between. The CDR3 has 15 amino acids. The CDR3 region is CASSLSRIYTDTQYF. DNA for the CDR3: TGTGCCAGCAGCTTATCAAGGATATACACAGATACGCAGTATTTT.

V gene TRBV12-5 combines with J gene TRBJ2-2, with 9 bases identical to TRBD1. The CDR3 loop spans 14 amino acids. CDR1 and CDR2 from the germline V gene are LGHNT and FRNRAP. Written as DNA, the CDR3 is TGTGCCTCCCGGGGACAGGGTAACACCGGGGAGCTGTTTTTT. Translated, it gives CASRGQGNTGELFF. Full variable domain (rest looked up from reference TRBV12-5 and TRBJ2-2): DARVTQTPRHKVTEMGQEVTMRCQPILGHNTVFWYRQTMMQGLELLAYFRNRAPLDDSGMPKDRFSAEMPDATLATLKIQPSEPRDSAVYFCASRGQGNTGELFFGEGSRLTVL.

The chain recombines TRBV28 with TRBJ1-1, with D unresolved. Germline loops: CDR1 MDHEN, CDR2 SYDVKM. The CDR3 is 11 residues long. V lost 8 bases to trimming and J lost 2 bases, with 6 bases between them. CDR3 sequence: CASEGNTEAFF. In DNA form, the CDR3 reads TGTGCCAGCGAGGGAAACACTGAAGCTTTCTTT.

In its sample, this clone was seen once. The V call is TRBV7-9, the J call TRBJ2-5, with D perhaps matching TRBD1 (5 bases). Germline lookup yields CDR1 SEHNR and CDR2 FQNEAQ (reference sequence). The V end was cut by 4 bases, the J end by 1 base, with 13 bases between. The CDR3 sequence is 15 residues long. CDR3 region: CASSSSDRIQETQYF. Written as DNA, the CDR3 is TGTGCCAGCAGCTCCTCAGACAGAATCCAAGAGACCCAGTACTTC.

The chain recombines TRBV5-4 with TRBJ2-5; 10 bases are shared with TRBD2. The CDR3 is made up of 13 amino acids. Trimming removed 0 bases from V and 7 bases from J; junction bases left unmatched: 0. Germline CDR1 and CDR2: SGHNT and YYREEE (reference sequence). CDR3 bases: TGTGCCAGCAGCTTGGAGCGGGAGGGGACCCAGTACTTC. It specifies CASSLEREGTQYF.

The CDR3 sequence is CASSDGGSMQETQYF. The CDR3 DNA follows: TGCGCCAGCAGTGACGGGGGATCTATGCAAGAGACCCAGTACTTC. V gene TRBV10-1 combines with J gene TRBJ2-5; a weak D match, TRBD2 (6 bases). The CDR3 consists of 15 residues. The V end lost 3 bases, the J end lost 2 bases, and 13 bases lay between the germline ends. Germline V gene sequence: CDR1 WNHNN, CDR2 SYGVQD (reference sequence).

The chain carries TRBV2 and TRBJ2-2, with D possibly being TRBD2 (6 bases). This CDR3 contains 13 residues. In germline, CDR1 is SNHLY, CDR2 FYNNEI. The ends were cut back, 4 bases at V and 4 bases at J, with 7 bases in the middle. DNA of the CDR3: TGTGCCAGCAGTGGGGACTTCACCGGGGAGCTGTTTTTT. Its protein product is CASSGDFTGELFF.

The rearrangement links TRBV7-5 to TRBJ2-5. The J call may be in error: the DNA end matches TRBJ2-7 better. TRBV7-5 is tagged as a pseudogene. The CDR3 contains 16 residues. For the CDR3, the DNA is TGTGTCAGAAGCTCCCCCGGGACGGGAAGGGTTCACGAGCAGTACTTC. Its translation: CVRSSPGTGRVHEQYF.

The chain recombines TRBV5-4 with TRBJ2-7, with D possibly matching TRBD2 (5 bases). This CDR3 has 16 amino acids. Germline lookup yields CDR1 SGHNT and CDR2 YYREEE (reference sequence). The V and J ends lost 4 bases and 0 bases respectively, with 17 bases between them. The CDR3 DNA follows: TGTGCCAGCAGCCCGGGGTGGGCCAGGACCTCCTACGAGCAGTACTTC. The encoded protein is CASSPGWARTSYEQYF.

The V call is TRBV4-1, the J call TRBJ2-1, with no clear D. Germline V gene data show CDR1 as MGHRA and CDR2 as YSYEKL. This CDR3 contains 15 residues. Between the trimmed V and J ends, which lost 0 bases and 8 bases, there was a span of 14 bases. CDR3 sequence (DNA): TGCGCCAGCAGCCAAGAGTCTGGAGACTTCCATGAGCAGTTCTTC. Translated: CASSQESGDFHEQFF.

A few counts support this clone. J is TRBJ2-7 and V is TRBV4-1; 10 nucleotides align to TRBD2. This CDR3 has 17 residues. J gave up 3 bases and V 1 base, and 9 bases lay outside the gene matches. Germline V gives CDR1 MGHRA, CDR2 YSYEKL. The CDR3 DNA follows: TGCGCCAGCAGCCAAGGTTGGACTAGCGGAGTCGGCTACGAGCAGTACTTC. Translated, it gives CASSQGWTSGVGYEQYF.

The chain combines TRBV10-1 with TRBJ2-2, with D unclear. In germline, CDR1 is WNHNN, CDR2 SYGVQD (reference sequence). Trimming removed 4 bases from V and 7 bases from J, with 13 bases in between. The CDR3 spans 14 residues. The CDR3 is CASSGYTTGGELFF. CDR3 bases: TGCGCCAGCAGTGGGTACACGACGGGCGGGGAGCTGTTTTTT.

For the CDR3, the DNA is TGTGCCACTACCCGGAGCGCGGGGACCCAGTACTTC. Translation: CATTRSAGTQYF. The gene calls are TRBV6-5 and TRBJ2-5; D might be TRBD2 (5 bases). V was clipped by 10 bases and J by 7 bases, with 16 bases between them. From germline, CDR1 is MNHEY and CDR2 SVGAGI. CDR3 length equals 12 residues.

The chain is built from TRBV28 and TRBJ1-5; D is possibly TRBD1 (5 bases). From germline, CDR1 is MDHEN and CDR2 SYDVKM. The CDR3 loop spans 12 amino acids. V was pared by 11 bases and J by 6 bases, with 14 bases between. CDR3 sequence: CASGALRQPQHF. CDR3 nucleotides: TGTGCCTCCGGGGCTCTCCGTCAGCCCCAGCATTTT.

V is TRBV10-1 and J is TRBJ2-7; 9 bases agree with TRBD2. CDR3 length equals 13 residues. V shed 10 bases and J 7 bases; nucleotides not matched to a gene: 11. CDR1 is WNHNN, CDR2 SYGVQD, per germline (reference sequence). The CDR3 sequence is CATGVAGADEQYF. CDR3 coding DNA: TGCGCCACGGGGGTAGCGGGAGCTGATGAGCAGTACTTC.

The chain recombines TRBV5-4 with TRBJ2-7, with TRBD2 matching over 8 bases. Trimming took 10 bases from V and 5 from J; bases not matched to a gene: 14. The CDR3 is 14 residues long. In germline, CDR1 is SGHNT, CDR2 YYREEE (reference sequence). CDR3 sequence (DNA): TGTGCCTGCCACGGGGCGGGGGGCCACCACGAGCAGTACTTC. Translation: CACHGAGGHHEQYF.

CDR3 loop: CASSPGLAGVSEQYF. In DNA, the CDR3 is TGTGCCAGCTCACCGGGACTAGCGGGAGTCTCCGAGCAGTACTTC. The gene calls are TRBV18 and TRBJ2-7, with 14 bases fitting TRBD2. CDR3 size: 15 residues. CDR1 is KGHSH, CDR2 LQKENI, per germline. V lost 3 bases, J lost 6 bases, and 4 bases stayed unmatched.

The chain is built from TRBV10-2 and TRBJ1-1, with D maybe TRBD1 (6 bases). Germline lookup yields CDR1 WSHSY and CDR2 SAAADI. The CDR3 runs to 14 residues. Trimming cost V 6 bases and J 2 bases, with 13 bases left between them. CDR3 in DNA: TGCGCCAGCAGGGTGCCCGGGGGCAACACTGAAGCTTTCTTT. Translating gives CASRVPGGNTEAFF.

The chain has TRBV5-1 and TRBJ1-2; TRBD1 aligns across 7 bases. The CDR3 is 12 residues long. V lost 5 bases to trimming and J lost 7 bases; unmatched junction nucleotides: 5. Germline CDR1 and CDR2: SGHRS and YFSETQ. CDR3 region: CASSLRGLGYTF. The CDR3 region has the DNA TGCGCCAGCAGTCTAAGGGGGCTTGGCTACACCTTC.

This clone came up a few times. The V call is TRBV6-1, the J call TRBJ2-7; D may be TRBD2 (5 bases). The CDR3 spans 13 residues. CDR1 is MNHNS and CDR2 is SASEGT in the germline V gene. Trimming shortened V by 4 bases and J by 3 bases, and 10 bases separated the two germline ends. The CDR3 nucleotides are TGTGCCAGCAGTGGCTCCGGGAACTACGAGCAGTACTTC. As protein: CASSGSGNYEQYF.

The sample holds one count of this clone. Other DNA sequences in this sample translate to the same CDR3. V usage is TRBV7-8 and J usage is TRBJ1-1; D is uncertain. The germline gives CDR1 SGHVS, CDR2 FQNEAQ. CDR3 size: 13 residues. Trimming removed 6 bases at V and 0 bases at J, with 8 bases between. The CDR3 region is CASSRGLNTEAFF. For the CDR3, the DNA is TGTGCCAGCAGTCGCGGATTGAACACTGAAGCTTTCTTT. The complete variable domain, with remaining parts taken from reference TRBV7-8 and TRBJ1-1, reads GAGVSQSPRYKVAKRGQDVALRCDPISGHVSLFWYQQALGQGPEFLTYFQNEAQLDKSGLPSDRFFAERPEGSVSTLKIQRTQQEDSAVYLCASSRGLNTEAFFGQGTRLTVV.

The chain joins TRBV5-1 to TRBJ2-3, with TRBD1 identical over 8 bases. Looked up from germline, CDR1 is SGHRS and CDR2 is YFSETQ. There are 17 residues in the CDR3. The junction had 11 bases not matched to a gene; V was cut back by 0 bases and J by 5 bases. The CDR3 sequence: CASSLESGGQGRDTQYF. CDR3 nucleotide sequence: TGCGCCAGCAGCTTGGAGTCAGGGGGCCAGGGGAGAGATACGCAGTATTTT.

This rearrangement joins TRBV4-2 to TRBJ2-3; D gene unclear. Germline assignment: CDR1 LGHNA and CDR2 YNFKEQ. Trimming left V 1 base short and J 2 bases short, with 7 bases between. The CDR3 has 14 amino acids. The CDR3 nucleotides read TGTGCCAGCAGCCAAGGAACCACCACAGATACGCAGTATTTT. This codes for CASSQGTTTDTQYF.

Only one count was recorded for this clone. The gene calls are TRBV5-1 and TRBJ2-5; 7 nucleotides match TRBD1. The better agreement between TRBJ2-7 and the DNA end casts doubt on the J call. Germline CDR1 and CDR2: SGHRS and YFSETQ. CDR3 length equals 15 residues. The CDR3 here is CASSLEGAQSYEQYF. DNA for the CDR3: TGCGCCAGCAGCTTGGAGGGGGCGCAAAGCTACGAGCAGTACTTC.

The chain uses TRBV7-3 and TRBJ2-2, with 8 bases aligning to TRBD2. CDR3 size: 17 residues. CDR1 is SGHTA and CDR2 is FQGTGA in the germline V gene. With 4 bases clipped from V and 0 bases from J, the junction kept 7 bases outside the gene matches. The CDR3 spells CASSWQAGEANTGELFF. The CDR3 nucleotides read TGTGCCAGCAGCTGGCAAGCGGGGGAAGCGAACACCGGGGAGCTGTTTTTT.

This chain uses TRBV28 with TRBJ2-3; 10 bases line up with TRBD2. CDR3 length equals 14 residues. Germline CDR1 MDHEN, CDR2 SYDVKM. V gave up 5 bases and J gave up 3 bases; unmatched junction bases: 2. The CDR3 DNA reads as TGTGCCAGCAGTGTAGCGGGAGGAACAGATACGCAGTATTTT. Encoded protein: CASSVAGGTDTQYF.

The genes are TRBV7-3 and TRBJ2-1; 9 nucleotides line up with TRBD1. This CDR3 comprises 15 residues. The V and J ends lost 0 bases and 5 bases, in that order; junction bases with no gene match: 2. Germline CDR1 and CDR2: SGHTA and FQGTGA. CDR3 DNA sequence: TGTGCCAGCAGCTTAACGACAGGGGGGCACAATGAGCAGTTCTTC. Its protein is CASSLTTGGHNEQFF.

The chain carries TRBV18 and TRBJ1-5, with D tentatively TRBD1 (5 bases). This CDR3 region has 16 residues. V was pared by 3 bases and J by 3 bases, with 15 bases between. The germline V gene has CDR1 KGHSH and CDR2 LQKENI. CDR3: CASSPVTVTPNQPQHF. The CDR3 region has the DNA TGTGCCAGCTCACCCGTGACAGTCACCCCCAATCAGCCCCAGCATTTT.

The count of this clone is one. This chain uses TRBV7-6 with TRBJ1-4; the D gene is possibly TRBD1 (5 bases). Per germline, CDR1 SGHVS and CDR2 FNYEAQ. The CDR3 is 15 residues long. V was trimmed by 1 base and J by 1 base, leaving 7 bases between them. In DNA form, the CDR3 reads TGTGCCAGCAGCTTAGTCGGGGGAACTAATGAAAAACTGTTTTTT. Its translation: CASSLVGGTNEKLFF.

This clone occurred once. The V call is TRBV7-9, the J call TRBJ2-6; the D gene is possibly TRBD1 (5 bases). Germline values: CDR1 SEHNR, CDR2 FQNEAQ (reference sequence). Trimming took 5 bases from V and 2 from J, leaving 10 bases between them. This CDR3 comprises 15 residues. Here the CDR3 reads CASSIQGAGANVLTF. In DNA, the CDR3 is TGTGCCAGCAGCATCCAGGGTGCTGGGGCCAACGTCCTGACTTTC.